A selection of T cell receptor beta chains follows, all from one sample in a study of identical twins. MiXCR, applied by TCRdb to the 5' RACE reads, yields one record per CDR3 protein. The repertoire holds approximately 500,000 distinct CDR3 sequences, with around 24% as singletons. The data also belong to a second study, concerning T cells expressing NK-cell markers.

Sequencing input: CD4+ T cells sorted from blood. Every receptor here comes from a woman between 18 and 29 years old in good health. Both conserved end residues are part of each CDR3. The order of the fields is V gene, clone size, J gene, D gene, CDR3 DNA, CDR3 protein. The D gene is left open where the match is weak. For some rows the clone size is stated as once, few or many, or as a class when expanded; others skip it.

>TRBV3-1|.|TRBJ1-2|.
TGTGCCAGCAGTGAAACCCCGAAGACAAGCTATGGCTACACCTTC
CASSETPKTSYGYTF
>TRBV27|few|TRBJ2-1|.
TGTGCCAGCAGACTTCGACTGTACAATGAGCAGTTCTTC
CASRLRLYNEQFF
>TRBV20-1|.|TRBJ1-1|.
TGCAGTGCTAGACAGGGCAATATTGAAGCTTTCTTT
CSARQGNIEAFF
>TRBV7-9|few|TRBJ2-7|TRBD2
TGTGCCACCGCGGGAGCCGACGAGCAGTACTTC
CATAGADEQYF
>TRBV6-1|.|TRBJ1-1|.
TGTGCCAGCAGTGCATCAACCGGGACGGTGAACACTGAAGCTTTCTTT
CASSASTGTVNTEAFF
>TRBV6-1|.|TRBJ2-2|TRBD1
TGTGCCAGCAGTCCAACAGGGGGCCGCACCGGGGAGCTGTTTTTT
CASSPTGGRTGELFF
>TRBV29-1|.|TRBJ1-1|TRBD1
TGCAGCGCCAGGGGGCGTGGGACTGAAGCTTTCTTT
CSARGRGTEAFF
>TRBV10-3|few|TRBJ2-7|.
TGTGCCATCGCCCCAGGGTCGGACTACGAGCAGTACTTC
CAIAPGSDYEQYF
>TRBV5-1|few|TRBJ2-1|TRBD2
TGCGCCAGCAGTCCCGGGACTAGCGGGGTACCCTACAATGAGCAGTTCTTC
CASSPGTSGVPYNEQFF
>TRBV20-1|once|TRBJ2-2|TRBD2
TGCAGTGTAGGCGGGAGGGAGACCGGGGAGCTGTTTTTT
CSVGGRETGELFF
>TRBV15|.|TRBJ2-3|.
TGTGCCACCAGCAGAGATTGGGGCACAGATACGCAGTATTTT
CATSRDWGTDTQYF
>TRBV29-1|few|TRBJ1-2|.
TGCAGCGTTGAAGGCCAGATCAGCTCCGGCTACACCTTC
CSVEGQISSGYTF
>TRBV19|.|TRBJ2-2|TRBD2
TGTGCCAGTAGTAGGAGGGCTAGCGGGAGACTGGACACCGGGGAGCTGTTTTTT
CASSRRASGRLDTGELFF
>TRBV25-1|.|TRBJ1-1|TRBD1
TGTGCCAGCAGTGATGACAGGGGTGGGACTGAAGCTTTCTTT
CASSDDRGGTEAFF
>TRBV5-6|.|TRBJ2-5|TRBD2
TGTGCCAGCAGCCAACTAGCGGCAAAAGAGACCCAGTACTTC
CASSQLAAKETQYF
>TRBV18|.|TRBJ2-5|.
TGTGCCAGCAGGGGGAGACTCCAAGAGACCCAGTACTTC
CASRGRLQETQYF
>TRBV3-1|.|TRBJ2-3|TRBD2
TGTGCCAGCAGCCCTTGGGAGGGTACGCAGTATTTT
CASSPWEGTQYF
>TRBV5-1|.|TRBJ2-5|TRBD2
TGCGCCAGCAGCTTGGCTAGCGGGAGAGAGACCCAGTACTTC
CASSLASGRETQYF
>TRBV4-3|few|TRBJ1-1|.
TGCGCCAGCAGCCAGCTTGGTGGTGTAGCTGAAGCTTTCTTT
CASSQLGGVAEAFF
>TRBV5-1|.|TRBJ2-3|TRBD1
TGCGCCAGCGGAGACAGGGAAGATACGCAGTATTTT
CASGDREDTQYF
>TRBV20-1|.|TRBJ2-3|TRBD2
TGCAGTGCTAGTCGGGCTAGCGGGGCTAGCACAGATACGCAGTATTTT
CSASRASGASTDTQYF
>TRBV7-9|.|TRBJ2-5|TRBD1
TGTGCCAGCAGCCCGGACAGGGAGGAACAGACCCAGTACTTC
CASSPDREEQTQYF
>TRBV7-9|.|TRBJ2-5|.
TGTGCCAGCAGCCCCAGGAGGGAGGAGACCCAGTACTTC
CASSPRREETQYF
>TRBV5-6|few|TRBJ2-2|.
TGTGCCAGCAGCACCTTCGGACTGACCGGGGAGCTGTTTTTT
CASSTFGLTGELFF
>TRBV2|.|TRBJ2-5|TRBD2
TGTGCCAGCGCTGGGACTAGCGGTAGAAAAGAGACCCAGTACTTC
CASAGTSGRKETQYF
>TRBV7-9|.|TRBJ2-5|.
TGTGCCAGCAGCTCCTCCCTCCTACCGTACCAAGAGACCCAGTATTTC
CASSSSLLPYQETQYF
>TRBV24-1|.|TRBJ2-3|TRBD1
TGTGCCACCAGTGATCCCGGACAGGGGAGCCATACGCAGTATTTT
CATSDPGQGSHTQYF
>TRBV5-6|few|TRBJ1-4|TRBD1
TGTGCCAGCAGCCCCCCCTCCGGGACAGGGGGCGAAAAACTGTTTTTT
CASSPPSGTGGEKLFF
>TRBV9|few|TRBJ2-7|TRBD1
TGTGCCAGCAGCGTCGGACAGGCATACTCCTACGAGCAGTACTTC
CASSVGQAYSYEQYF
>TRBV6-1|.|TRBJ1-2|.
TGTGCCAGCACCCCTGGGATTTCTAACTATGGCTACACCTTC
CASTPGISNYGYTF
>TRBV5-5|few|TRBJ2-3|.
TGTGCCAGCAGCCAAGTCCCCACAGATACGCAGTATTTT
CASSQVPTDTQYF
>TRBV20-1|few|TRBJ2-5|.
TGCAGTGCTAGAGTCAGGAGCAAAGAGACCCAGTACTTC
CSARVRSKETQYF
>TRBV7-2|once|TRBJ2-7|.
TGTGCCAGCAGCAAAATAACAGGGCTTGATAGTTACGAGCAGTACTTC
CASSKITGLDSYEQYF
>TRBV9|.|TRBJ2-5|.
TGTGCCAGCAGCCCAGAGATAGGGGAAGAGACCCAGTACTTC
CASSPEIGEETQYF
>TRBV5-1|.|TRBJ2-6|TRBD2
TGCGCCAGCACGGCGGGGGGGATCTCTGGGGCCAACGTCCTGACTTTC
CASTAGGISGANVLTF
>TRBV4-3|.|TRBJ2-3|.
TGCGCCAGCAGCCAAGAGCCGTTTAACACAGATACGCAGTATTTT
CASSQEPFNTDTQYF
>TRBV4-2|few|TRBJ2-1|.
TGTGCCAGCAGCCAAACGGACAGAAACAATGAGCAGTTCTTC
CASSQTDRNNEQFF
>TRBV10-3|.|TRBJ2-1|.
TGTGCCATCAGTGGAACAGGCGGTGAGCAGTTCTTC
CAISGTGGEQFF
>TRBV6-1|.|TRBJ2-1|TRBD2
TGTGCCAGCAGCGGGGGACTAGTCTCCTACAATGAGCAGTTCTTC
CASSGGLVSYNEQFF
>TRBV10-3|few|TRBJ2-1|.
TGTGCCATCACTTCGCACAATGAGCAGTTCTTC
CAITSHNEQFF
>TRBV7-6|.|TRBJ2-1|TRBD2
TGTGCCAGCAGCTTAGTATTTTGGCTAGCGGGAGGGGATGAGCAGTTCTTC
CASSLVFWLAGGDEQFF
>TRBV27|.|TRBJ1-2|.
TGTGCCAGCAGCCTAAGATTGGGGCGGGAGACTAATGGCTACACCTTC
CASSLRLGRETNGYTF
>TRBV7-9|few|TRBJ1-4|.
TGTGCCAGCAGCGGACAGAACCATGAAAAACTGTTTTTT
CASSGQNHEKLFF
>TRBV11-1|few|TRBJ2-1|TRBD2
TGTGCCAGCAGCTGGGGACTAGCGGAATACAATGAGCAGTTCTTC
CASSWGLAEYNEQFF
>TRBV4-3|.|TRBJ2-1|.
TGCGCCAGCAGCCAAGGGTTCATCTCAAACGCCTACAATGAGCAGTTCTTC
CASSQGFISNAYNEQFF
>TRBV5-4|once|TRBJ2-1|.
TGTGCCAGCAGCTTCGGGACCCTGGGGTCCGATGAGCAGTTCTTC
CASSFGTLGSDEQFF
>TRBV6-1|few|TRBJ2-3|.
TGTGCCAGCAGACAGAGCGGGAGCACAGATACGCAGTATTTT
CASRQSGSTDTQYF
>TRBV6-1|few|TRBJ2-3|.
TGTGCCAGCAGCGACGTCGGGGCAGATACGCAGTATTTT
CASSDVGADTQYF
>TRBV4-3|few|TRBJ2-2|TRBD1
TGCGCCAGCAGCATGGACAGGGCCACCGGGGAGCTGTTTTTT
CASSMDRATGELFF
>TRBV20-1|.|TRBJ1-1|.
TGCAGTGCTAGAGATTTGAGGTCTGAAGCTTTCTTT
CSARDLRSEAFF
>TRBV4-1|.|TRBJ2-7|TRBD2
TGCGCCAGCAGCCAACCGGGACTAAAAGATAGGGAGCAGTACTTC
CASSQPGLKDREQYF
>TRBV10-3|.|TRBJ1-3|.
TGTGCCATCAGCAGCTCTGGAAACACCATATATTTT
CAISSSGNTIYF
>TRBV7-9|.|TRBJ2-4|.
TGTGCCAGCAGTTTCGAGGGGGGTTCCCTTTTCAAAAACATTCAGTACTTC
CASSFEGGSLFKNIQYF
>TRBV2|.|TRBJ2-1|TRBD2
TGTGCCAGCAGGAAGACTAGCGGGAGGGGAGTTGAGCAGTTCTTC
CASRKTSGRGVEQFF
>TRBV11-2|.|TRBJ1-6|.
TGTGCCAGCAGCCCAGCGTGGGTAGGAGTTTCACCCCTCCACTTT
CASSPAWVGVSPLHF
>TRBV5-5|.|TRBJ2-3|TRBD2
TGTGCCAGCAGCTTGGAACTAGCGACCAGCACAGATACGCAGTATTTT
CASSLELATSTDTQYF
>TRBV12-3/TRBV12-4|few|TRBJ1-5|TRBD1
TGTGCCAGCAGTGGGGCAGGGGGTCAGCCCCAGCATTTT
CASSGAGGQPQHF